In its sample, the clone carrying this TCR beta chain ranks as large. Its antigen remains unidentified. The library was built for alpha chains, so this beta chain is an off-target read and its size means little. Time point indicated: sample taken at primary tumor resection. The input material, whole RNA from tumor, nontumor lung or frozen PBMC, was sequenced unsorted. This sample was taken from a study of spatial heterogeneity in lung cancer. About the research overall: Compared with alpha-chain sequences, beta-chain sequences were consistently detected in greater numbers.

The V end lost 3 bases, the J end lost 5 bases, and 17 bases lay between the germline ends. Germline V gene data show CDR1 as SGHRS and CDR2 as YFSETQ. The CDR3 is 16 amino acids. TCRdb fed the 5' RACE reads into MiXCR, producing one record per CDR3 protein. The profile shows around 4,900 distinct CDR3 sequences, about 7% of them singletons. Notes on the study in general: Coverage was estimated at around 7.3% of tumor T cells for alpha chains and approximately 12% for beta chains. For expanded intratumoral alpha and beta TCRs, counts tracked tumor mutation counts.

The clonotype was recovered from a female donor with early-stage non-small cell lung cancer. The chain employs TRBV5-1 and TRBJ2-2, with TRBD1 as a possible D gene (6 bases). The source was lung tumor tissue, collected at surgery. The CDR3 loop is CASSSFGDKITGELFF. The DNA of the CDR3 is TGCGCCAGCAGCTCCTTTGGGGACAAGATAACCGGGGAGCTGTTTTTT.